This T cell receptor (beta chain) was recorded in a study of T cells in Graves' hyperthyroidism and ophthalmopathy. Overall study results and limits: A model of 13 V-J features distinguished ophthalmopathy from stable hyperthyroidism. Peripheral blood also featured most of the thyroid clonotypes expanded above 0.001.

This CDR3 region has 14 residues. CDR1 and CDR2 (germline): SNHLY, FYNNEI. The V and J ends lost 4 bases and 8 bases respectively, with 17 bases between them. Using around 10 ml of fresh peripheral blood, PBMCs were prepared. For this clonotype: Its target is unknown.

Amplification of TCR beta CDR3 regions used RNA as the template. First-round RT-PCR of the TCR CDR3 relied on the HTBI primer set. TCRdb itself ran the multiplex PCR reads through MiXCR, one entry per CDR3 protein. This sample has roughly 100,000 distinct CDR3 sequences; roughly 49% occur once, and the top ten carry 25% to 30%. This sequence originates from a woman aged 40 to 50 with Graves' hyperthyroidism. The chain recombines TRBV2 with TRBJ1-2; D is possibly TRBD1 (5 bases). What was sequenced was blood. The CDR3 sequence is CASSGAPDSKGYTF. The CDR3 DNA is TGTGCCAGCAGTGGTGCGCCCGACAGTAAGGGCTACACCTTC.